Presented here are 25 T cell receptor gamma chains from one specimen sequenced in a study of Vδ1+ human thymocytes. The template was reverse-transcribed extracted RNA. Multiplex PCR used pooled V-gene forward primers and a constant-region reverse primer to amplify CDR3s. TCRdb reran clone calling via CATT on the multiplex PCR reads. This sample carries tens of thousands of gamma-chain clones, roughly 20% of them seen once, and the ten largest clones take 1.5% to 2%. These receptors have no known antigen. The study's findings and limits: Thymic TRG and TRD repertoires appeared highly polyclonal, with Gaussian CDR3 length distributions.

The sample was Vdelta1+ gamma-delta thymocytes from the thymus. Subset in this sample: FACS-sorted CD3+ TCRalphabeta- TCRVdelta1+ TCRVdelta2- thymocytes. The receptors were gathered from a boy less than two years old who had congenital heart surgery.

The chain uses TRGV9 and TRGJ1 or TRGJ2. V shed 0 bases, J shed 10 bases, and the junction held 9 bases outside the gene matches. CDR1 and CDR2 (germline): GITISATS, ISYDGTV (reference sequence). The CDR3 is 13 residues long. CDR3 nucleotide sequence: TGTGCCTTGTGGGAGGTGACTCATGCCAAGAAACTCTTT. This gives the protein CALWEVTHAKKLF.

V and J are TRGV2 and TRGJ1 or TRGJ2. With V trimmed by 3 bases and J by 8 bases, 10 bases remained unmatched. The germline gives CDR1 EGSNGY, CDR2 YDSYNSKV. There are 13 residues in the CDR3. CDR3 DNA sequence: TGTGCCACCTGGGACCAGCCTTGGGATAAGAAACTCTTT. Translated: CATWDQPWDKKLF.

This chain connects TRGV4 to TRGJ1 or TRGJ2. This CDR3 comprises 13 residues. Germline values: CDR1 EGSTGY, CDR2 YDSYTSSV. Trimming removed 3 bases from V and 5 bases from J; junction bases left unmatched: 7. CDR3 in DNA: TGTGCCACCTGGGATCCCTCGGATTATAAGAAACTCTTT. Translated, it gives CATWDPSDYKKLF.

A remark on this clone: The sample contains more than one DNA sequence encoding this CDR3. J is TRGJP1 and V is TRGV9. CDR3 length equals 15 residues. Germline V gene data show CDR1 as GITISATS and CDR2 as ISYDGTV (reference sequence). The V segment lost 3 bases and the J segment 0 bases; nucleotides outside the gene matches: 4. The CDR3 DNA follows: TGTGCCTTGTGGGAGACTTATACCACTGGTTGGTTCAAGATATTT. This translates into CALWETYTTGWFKIF.

The chain is built from TRGV9 and TRGJ1 or TRGJ2. V lost 12 bases, J lost 3 bases, and 2 bases stayed unmatched. The CDR3 is 9 amino acids. CDR1 and CDR2 (germline): GITISATS, ISYDGTV (reference sequence). CDR3 residues: CAIYYKKLF. CDR3 DNA sequence: TGTGCCATTTATTATAAGAAACTCTTT.

This clone occurred a few times. Its ends do not fully match the called genes, so a read error is possible. V usage is TRGV2 and J usage is TRGJ1 or TRGJ2. CDR3 length equals 9 residues. The germline V gene has CDR1 EGSNGY and CDR2 YDSYNSKV. The CDR3 region is CATWDSLTF. The CDR3 nucleotides are TGTGCCACCTGGGACTCTCTTACCTTC.

In this sample, this clone turned up a few times. A much larger clonotype is one base distant, so this may be a read error. The sample has other DNA sequences that encode this CDR3 too. The chain employs TRGV2 and TRGJ1 or TRGJ2. With 0 bases clipped from V and 7 bases from J, the junction kept 6 bases outside the gene matches. Germline CDR1 EGSNGY, CDR2 YDSYNSKV. The CDR3 extends over 13 amino acids. Here the CDR3 DNA reads TGTGCCACCTGGGACGGGCGGGGGTATAAGAAACTCTTT. Amino acid sequence: CATWDGRGYKKLF.

In this sample, this clone turned up a few times. The rearrangement links TRGV3 to TRGJ1 or TRGJ2. Losses at the gene ends were 2 bases for V and 1 base for J; bases not matched to a gene: 5. Germline CDR1 VTNTFY, CDR2 YDVSTARD (reference sequence). The CDR3 consists of 14 residues. CDR3 sequence reads: CATWDIPNYYKKLF. Written as DNA, the CDR3 is TGTGCCACCTGGGACATTCCAAATTATTATAAGAAACTCTTT.

The table lists this clone with a few counts. V and J are TRGV9 and TRGJ1 or TRGJ2. Germline V CDR1 and CDR2: GITISATS, ISYDGTV (reference sequence). The CDR3 is 13 amino acids. V was pared by 4 bases and J by 5 bases, with 8 bases of the junction left unmatched. The CDR3 protein is CALWDSWDYKKLF. The CDR3 DNA reads TGTGCCTTGTGGGATTCCTGGGATTATAAGAAACTCTTT.

The gene calls are TRGV4 and TRGJ1 or TRGJ2. The CDR3 has 14 amino acids. CDR1 is EGSTGY and CDR2 is YDSYTSSV in the germline V gene. Trimming cost V 6 bases and J 1 base; bases outside gene matches: 9. CDR3 loop: CATWPKRNYYKKLF. The CDR3 bases are TGTGCCACCTGGCCCAAAAGAAATTATTATAAGAAACTCTTT.

Of note for this clone: At the DNA level, this CDR3 is encoded by other sequences in the same sample as well. V usage is TRGV9 and J usage is TRGJ1 or TRGJ2. The V segment lost 4 bases and the J segment 6 bases; nucleotides outside the gene matches: 12. This CDR3 is 14 amino acids long. Germline V gene data show CDR1 as GITISATS and CDR2 as ISYDGTV (reference sequence). CDR3: CALWDICRGYKKLF. The CDR3 nucleotides are TGTGCCTTGTGGGACATTTGCCGTGGTTATAAGAAACTCTTT.

The sample holds a few counts of this clone. This chain uses TRGV2 with TRGJ1 or TRGJ2. CDR3 length: 11 residues. Germline CDR1 reads EGSNGY; CDR2 reads YDSYNSKV. Trimming at V came to 1 base and at J to 11 bases, leaving 5 bases not matched to a gene. CDR3 sequence (DNA): TGTGCCACCTGGGACGGAGGACAGAAACTCTTT. Translation gives CATWDGGQKLF.

About this clone itself: This same CDR3 is encoded by further DNA sequences in the sample. The rearrangement joins TRGV3 to TRGJ1 or TRGJ2. V trimming: 0 bases; J trimming: 7 bases; junction bases outside the gene matches: 6. CDR3 size: 13 residues. Germline V gene data show CDR1 as VTNTFY and CDR2 as YDVSTARD (reference sequence). The CDR3 region is CATWDRRPYKKLF. The CDR3 bases are TGTGCCACCTGGGACAGGCGGCCCTATAAGAAACTCTTT.

The gene calls are TRGV3 and TRGJ1 or TRGJ2. The CDR3 sequence is 15 residues long. Looked up from germline, CDR1 is VTNTFY and CDR2 is YDVSTARD (reference sequence). V lost 2 bases and J lost 0; bases outside the gene matches: 7. In nucleotides, the CDR3 is TGTGCCACCTGGGACACTACCTGGAATTATTATAAGAAACTCTTT. Amino acids: CATWDTTWNYYKKLF.

This clone was seen only a few times. The chain recombines TRGV3 with TRGJ1 or TRGJ2. CDR1 is VTNTFY, CDR2 YDVSTARD, per germline (reference sequence). The CDR3 covers 17 residues. V was pared by 0 bases and J by 0 bases, with 11 bases of the junction left unmatched. The CDR3 region has the DNA TGTGCCACCTGGGACAGGCCGGGAAGTTCGAATTATTATAAGAAACTCTTT. Protein: CATWDRPGSSNYYKKLF.

This clone showed up just a few times. The J gene is TRGJ1 or TRGJ2, the V gene TRGV9. This CDR3 spans 12 amino acids. V trimming: 0 bases; J trimming: 9 bases; junction bases outside the gene matches: 5. CDR1 and CDR2 from the germline V gene are GITISATS and ISYDGTV (reference sequence). CDR3 sequence: CALWEVRVKKLF. The CDR3, as DNA: TGTGCCTTGTGGGAGGTGCGGGTTAAGAAACTCTTT.

The chain couples TRGV5 to TRGJP2. The CDR3 loop spans 14 amino acids. Trimming cost V 1 base and J 3 bases; bases outside gene matches: 2. Germline values: CDR1 VINAFY, CDR2 YDVSNSKD. CDR3 protein: CATWDSCSDWIKTF. CDR3 DNA: TGTGCCACCTGGGACAGTTGTAGTGATTGGATCAAGACGTTT.

The J gene is TRGJ1 or TRGJ2, the V gene TRGV2. V shed 12 bases, J shed 4 bases, and the junction held 12 bases outside the gene matches. This CDR3 comprises 12 residues. Germline V gene sequence: CDR1 EGSNGY, CDR2 YDSYNSKV. As DNA, the CDR3 is TGTGCCCTAACCAAGGGGTATTATAAGAAACTCTTT. Amino acid sequence: CALTKGYYKKLF.

This chain links TRGV3 with TRGJP2. The V and J ends lost 0 bases and 0 bases, in that order; junction bases with no gene match: 7. CDR3 size: 17 residues. The V gene's germline CDR1 is VTNTFY and CDR2 YDVSTARD (reference sequence). The CDR3 DNA reads as TGTGCCACCTGGGACAGGCGAGAAAATAGTAGTGATTGGATCAAGACGTTT. Amino acids: CATWDRRENSSDWIKTF.

About this clone itself: This may arise from a read error, as a much more abundant clone is one base away. The sample holds other DNA sequences that translate to the same CDR3. J is TRGJ1 or TRGJ2 and V is TRGV4. Germline CDR1 and CDR2: EGSTGY and YDSYTSSV. The CDR3 consists of 14 residues. V shed 0 bases, J shed 4 bases, and the junction held 6 bases outside the gene matches. The CDR3 coding sequence is TGTGCCACCTGGGATGGGCCGCGGTATTATAAGAAACTCTTT. This codes for CATWDGPRYYKKLF.

This clone has a handful of counts. V and J are TRGV3 and TRGJ1 or TRGJ2. CDR1 and CDR2 (germline): VTNTFY, YDVSTARD (reference sequence). This CDR3 has 13 residues. With 3 bases clipped from V and 4 bases from J, the junction kept 6 bases outside the gene matches. The CDR3 protein is CATWDGVYYKKLF. CDR3 nucleotide sequence: TGTGCCACCTGGGACGGCGTATATTATAAGAAACTCTTT.

This clone was seen more than once but under ten times. The chain links TRGV9 to TRGJP1. CDR3 length: 13 residues. Looked up from germline, CDR1 is GITISATS and CDR2 is ISYDGTV (reference sequence). The V gene end was trimmed by 0 bases and the J gene end by 7 bases; junction bases not matched to a gene: 2. CDR3 amino acids: CALWEVLGWFKIF. CDR3 DNA: TGTGCCTTGTGGGAGGTGCTTGGTTGGTTCAAGATATTT.

The chain joins TRGV4 to TRGJ1 or TRGJ2. Trimming took 2 bases from V and 3 from J; bases not matched to a gene: 13. This CDR3 spans 16 amino acids. Germline CDR1 EGSTGY, CDR2 YDSYTSSV. CDR3 nucleotides: TGTGCCACCTGGGATGCCCCATTTCAGCGTTATTATAAGAAACTCTTT. It translates to CATWDAPFQRYYKKLF.

This clone showed up just a few times. Only one base separates this from a far larger clonotype, so it likely reflects a read error. This CDR3 is also generated by other DNA sequences in the sample. The genes are TRGV4 and TRGJ1 or TRGJ2. Germline lookup yields CDR1 EGSTGY and CDR2 YDSYTSSV. V shed 0 bases and J 4 bases; nucleotides not matched to a gene: 3. CDR3 length: 13 residues. CDR3 sequence (DNA): TGTGCCACCTGGGATGGGAACTATTATAAGAAACTCTTT. As protein: CATWDGNYYKKLF.

This clone was counted only a few times. It may be a read error: a sequence one base away is much more abundant. Other nucleotide sequences in the sample specify the same CDR3. The chain carries TRGV5 and TRGJ1 or TRGJ2. Germline CDR1 and CDR2: VINAFY and YDVSNSKD. V was clipped by 0 bases and J by 6 bases; unmatched bases: 5. The CDR3 is 13 amino acids. CDR3 amino acids: CATWDRRGYKKLF. The CDR3 nucleotides read TGTGCCACCTGGGACAGGAGAGGTTATAAGAAACTCTTT.